This T cell receptor (beta chain) originates from a study of blood T cell repertoires in COVID-19. Study summary: Some COVID-19 samples were acute and others convalescent; all came from the United States, Italy and Spain. T cells, B-cell-depleted T cells, or PBMCs supplied cDNA or gDNA.

CDR3 length equals 14 residues. The germline V gene has CDR1 SGHTA and CDR2 FQGTGA. With V trimmed by 5 bases and J by 3 bases, 3 bases remained unmatched. As handled by the study authors: Reference gene primers were amplified, and this amplification served to estimate nucleated cell counts. Here immunoSEQ multiplex PCR was the method, and the copy in TCRdb shows in-frame clones only, minus some. V, J and clone size derive from that table, while D and trimming were established from the DNA sequence. In the table there are some 25,000 clones, 94% of which are singletons. This chain joins TRBV7-3 and TRBJ1-3; 8 nucleotides match TRBD1. The specimen sequenced was peripheral blood. The clonotype originates from a woman aged 45-60 years with active COVID-19. Here the CDR3 reads CASSPGGVGNTIYF. The CDR3 nucleotides read TGTGCCAGCAGCCCAGGGGGCGTTGGAAACACCATATATTTT.